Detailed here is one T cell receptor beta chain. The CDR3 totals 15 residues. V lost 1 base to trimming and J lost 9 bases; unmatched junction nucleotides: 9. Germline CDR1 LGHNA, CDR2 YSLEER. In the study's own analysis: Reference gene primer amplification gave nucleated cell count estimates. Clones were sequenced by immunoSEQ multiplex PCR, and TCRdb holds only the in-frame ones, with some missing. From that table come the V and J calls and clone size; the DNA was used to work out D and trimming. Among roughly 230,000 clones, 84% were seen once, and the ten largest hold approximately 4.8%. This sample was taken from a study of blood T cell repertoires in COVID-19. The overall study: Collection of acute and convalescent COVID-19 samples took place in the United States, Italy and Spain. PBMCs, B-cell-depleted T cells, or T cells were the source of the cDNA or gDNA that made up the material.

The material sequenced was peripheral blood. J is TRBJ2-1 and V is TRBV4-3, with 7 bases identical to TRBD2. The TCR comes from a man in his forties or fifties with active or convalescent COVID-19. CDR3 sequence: CASSQGTRALGEQFF. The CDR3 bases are TGCGCCAGCAGCCAAGGGACTAGGGCCTTGGGTGAGCAGTTCTTC.